A single sample is the source of the 27 T cell receptor beta chains below, sequenced in a study of identical twins. TCRdb redid the calling of the 5' RACE reads with MiXCR, one entry per CDR3 protein. The sample carries 350,000 or so distinct CDR3 sequences, approximately 10% recorded once. Sequencing was done on a sample of naive T cells sorted from blood. All receptors come from a woman aged 50 to 65 in good health.

The V and J genes are TRBV5-1 and TRBJ2-3, with D perhaps matching TRBD1 (5 bases). The CDR3 has 15 amino acids. V lost 3 bases to trimming and J lost 0 bases, with 11 bases between them. Per germline, CDR1 SGHRS and CDR2 YFSETQ. CDR3 protein: CASSSTDASTDTQYF. The CDR3 bases are TGCGCCAGCAGCTCGACAGACGCTAGCACAGATACGCAGTATTTT.

V usage is TRBV29-1 and J usage is TRBJ2-3; D uncertain. The germline gives CDR1 SQVTM, CDR2 ANQGSEA. This CDR3 has 11 residues. V lost 5 bases, J lost 8 bases, and 11 bases lay in between. The CDR3 loop is CSVQDLGTQYF. The CDR3 nucleotides read TGCAGCGTTCAGGATCTCGGTACGCAGTATTTT.

V and J are TRBV25-1 and TRBJ1-2, with a possible D match to TRBD1 (5 bases). This CDR3 spans 15 amino acids. The V and J ends lost 2 bases and 3 bases respectively, with 13 bases between them. Germline CDR1 reads MGHDK; CDR2 reads SYGVNS. The CDR3: CASSEPGSYDYGYTF. The CDR3 nucleotides read TGTGCCAGCAGTGAACCAGGGAGCTATGACTATGGCTACACCTTC.

This chain links TRBV11-2 with TRBJ1-1; D possibly corresponds to TRBD1 (5 bases). The V gene's germline CDR1 is SGHAT and CDR2 FQNNGV. The V gene lost 5 bases and the J gene lost 7 bases, with 14 bases spanning the gap. This CDR3 has 13 residues. As DNA, the CDR3 is TGTGCCAGCAGCACCGGCTACCAGGGTGAAGCTTTCTTT. Translation gives CASSTGYQGEAFF.

Concerning this clonotype itself: This CDR3 is missing its conserved last phenylalanine or tryptophan, likely due to a read error. This rearrangement joins TRBV6-5 to TRBJ2-1; 12 bases fit TRBD2. Losses at the gene ends were 4 bases for V and 5 bases for J; bases not matched to a gene: 6. From germline, CDR1 is MNHEY and CDR2 SVGAGI. The length of the CDR3 is 16 residues. The CDR3 region has the DNA TGTGCCAGCAGTTTCCGGACTAGCGGGAATAACAATGAGCAGTTCTCC. This encodes CASSFRTSGNNNEQFS.

The chain combines TRBV19 with TRBJ2-2; D may be TRBD1 (5 bases). The V and J ends lost 7 bases and 6 bases respectively, with 9 bases between them. The germline gives CDR1 LNHDA, CDR2 SQIVND (reference sequence). The CDR3 totals 12 residues. In DNA form, the CDR3 reads TGTGCCAGTATGGGCAGGGCCGGGGAGCTGTTTTTT. Translation gives CASMGRAGELFF.

This chain joins TRBV20-1 and TRBJ2-3; 8 positions agree with TRBD1. V shed 6 bases, J shed 4 bases, and the junction held 6 bases outside the gene matches. Germline V CDR1 and CDR2: DFQATT, SNEGSKA (reference sequence). The CDR3 sequence is 13 residues long. The CDR3 sequence: CSAKDRVSDTQYF. CDR3 in DNA: TGCAGTGCGAAGGACAGGGTATCAGATACGCAGTATTTT.

This clonotype was detected a few times. This chain connects TRBV7-9 to TRBJ2-4, with D possibly being TRBD1 (5 bases). Germline V gene lookup returns CDR1 SEHNR and CDR2 FQNEAQ (reference sequence). Trimming stripped 5 bases from V and 6 bases from J, with 8 bases between. CDR3 length: 12 amino acids. The CDR3 bases are TGTGCCAGCAGCCTTACAGGAAACATTCAGTACTTC. This codes for CASSLTGNIQYF.

This clonotype was counted between two and nine times. The chain uses TRBV30 and TRBJ2-1; 7 bases are shared with TRBD2. The CDR3 loop spans 14 amino acids. CDR1 and CDR2 (germline): GTSNPN, SVGIG (reference sequence). The CDR3 sequence: CAGKGGSSYNEQFF. In DNA form, the CDR3 reads TGTGCTGGTAAAGGCGGGAGCTCCTACAATGAGCAGTTCTTC.

V and J are TRBV9 and TRBJ2-7; weak D call: TRBD2 (7 bases). Germline assignment: CDR1 SGDLS and CDR2 YYNGEE. The CDR3 contains 14 residues. V gave up 2 bases and J gave up 7 bases, with 16 bases separating them. The CDR3 is CASSVEAGAEEQYF. In DNA, the CDR3 is TGTGCCAGCAGCGTCGAGGCGGGGGCTGAGGAGCAGTACTTC.

This clonotype was seen a handful of times. V usage is TRBV7-8 and J usage is TRBJ2-1, with 7 bases lining up with TRBD1. The trim removed 5 bases at V and 9 bases at J, leaving 13 bases unmatched. The CDR3 runs to 15 residues. CDR1 is SGHVS and CDR2 is FQNEAQ in the germline V gene. This CDR3 is CASSRRWDSPSEQFF. The CDR3 nucleotides are TGTGCCAGCAGCCGAAGATGGGACAGCCCGAGTGAGCAGTTCTTC.

This clonotype has a count of ten or more. The J gene is TRBJ1-2, the V gene TRBV20-1; 9 nucleotides agree with TRBD1. This CDR3 region has 15 residues. With 3 bases clipped from V and 3 bases from J, the junction kept 8 bases outside the gene matches. Looked up from germline, CDR1 is DFQATT and CDR2 is SNEGSKA (reference sequence). CDR3 bases: TGCAGTGCTAGTGGCGAAAGGACAGGGGACTATGGCTACACCTTC. It codes for CSASGERTGDYGYTF.

This clonotype was detected a few times. The J gene is TRBJ1-1, the V gene TRBV20-1; 7 bases align to TRBD1. After removal of 2 bases from V and 4 bases from J, the junction contained 4 bases not matched to a gene. The CDR3 contains 13 residues. The V gene's germline CDR1 is DFQATT and CDR2 SNEGSKA (reference sequence). CDR3 nucleotide sequence: TGCAGTGCTAGACAGGGGGGCGGCACTGAAGCTTTCTTT. Translating it yields CSARQGGGTEAFF.

At least ten counts were recorded for this clonotype. The gene calls are TRBV12-3 or TRBV12-4 and TRBJ2-1; no clear D gene. The CDR3 spans 15 residues. V lost 7 bases, J lost 0 bases, and 13 bases lay in between. The CDR3 reads CASTYGRSSYNEQFF. Here the CDR3 DNA reads TGTGCCAGCACCTACGGGCGTAGCTCCTACAATGAGCAGTTCTTC.

In its sample, this clonotype was seen many times. The gene calls are TRBV5-1 and TRBJ2-5; D is perhaps TRBD1 (6 bases). V was shortened by 4 bases and J by 0 bases, with 7 bases between the two germline ends. The CDR3 spans 13 residues. Germline V lookup: CDR1 SGHRS, CDR2 YFSETQ. Here the CDR3 DNA reads TGCGCCAGCAGCGGGGACAACCAAGAGACCCAGTACTTC. Protein: CASSGDNQETQYF.

The V gene is TRBV12-3 or TRBV12-4, the J gene TRBJ1-1, with a weak D call TRBD1 (6 bases). V lost 5 bases to trimming and J lost 5 bases, with 9 bases between them. The CDR3 loop spans 12 amino acids. Here the CDR3 reads CASSQQGTEAFF. CDR3 coding DNA: TGTGCCAGCAGTCAACAGGGAACTGAAGCTTTCTTT.

The sample holds a few counts of this clonotype. V usage is TRBV5-1 and J usage is TRBJ1-2, with 10 bases matching TRBD1. Looked up from germline, CDR1 is SGHRS and CDR2 is YFSETQ. The CDR3 totals 15 residues. Trimming removed 4 bases from V and 8 bases from J; junction bases left unmatched: 11. The CDR3 spells CASSLPGTGVIGYTF. CDR3 coding DNA: TGCGCCAGCAGCCTACCCGGGACAGGGGTTATCGGCTACACCTTC.

This clonotype turned up a few times. V gene TRBV20-1 combines with J gene TRBJ2-3, with D tentatively TRBD2 (5 bases). From germline, CDR1 is DFQATT and CDR2 SNEGSKA (reference sequence). The germline V and J ends were trimmed by 5 bases and 2 bases, with 11 bases remaining between them. The CDR3 covers 13 residues. CDR3 nucleotide sequence: TGCAGTGCTCCGAGCGGAAACACAGATACGCAGTATTTT. Protein sequence: CSAPSGNTDTQYF.

This clonotype showed up just a few times. This chain uses TRBV12-3 or TRBV12-4 with TRBJ1-1, with a weak D call TRBD1 (6 bases). The V gene lost 6 bases and the J gene lost 4 bases, with 18 bases spanning the gap. The CDR3 contains 15 residues. This chain's CDR3 is CASRSDRLGRTEAFF. The CDR3 DNA is TGTGCCAGCAGATCTGACAGGCTTGGACGCACTGAAGCTTTCTTT.

The V call is TRBV20-1, the J call TRBJ2-3, with 11 bases identical to TRBD1. Per the germline V gene, CDR1 is DFQATT and CDR2 is SNEGSKA (reference sequence). The V segment lost 6 bases and the J segment 5 bases; nucleotides outside the gene matches: 16. The CDR3 covers 17 residues. The CDR3 DNA follows: TGCAGTGCAACCCCCGTGGACAGGGGGCTGGTGCGAGATACGCAGTATTTT. It yields the protein CSATPVDRGLVRDTQYF.

The table lists this clonotype with a few counts. The chain uses TRBV5-1 and TRBJ1-1; unclear D gene. Trimming stripped 4 bases from V and 2 bases from J, with 15 bases between. The CDR3 consists of 15 residues. Germline lookup yields CDR1 SGHRS and CDR2 YFSETQ. As DNA, the CDR3 is TGCGCCAGCAGCCTCGTGTCCTCTTCTAACACTGAAGCTTTCTTT. Protein product: CASSLVSSSNTEAFF.

This clonotype was observed a single time. This sequence joins TRBV11-2 and TRBJ2-6; no reliable D call. The V end lost 2 bases, the J end lost 0 bases, and 11 bases lay between the germline ends. The CDR3 consists of 17 residues. Germline V CDR1 and CDR2: SGHAT, FQNNGV. CDR3 in amino acids: CASSLYKLTSGANVLTF. DNA of the CDR3: TGTGCCAGCAGCTTATACAAGCTGACCTCTGGGGCCAACGTCCTGACTTTC. The full variable domain, rest sourced from reference TRBV11-2 and TRBJ2-6, is EAGVAQSPRYKIIEKRQSVAFWCNPISGHATLYWYQQILGQGPKLLIQFQNNGVVDDSQLPKDRFSAERLKGVDSTLKIQPAKLEDSAVYLCASSLYKLTSGANVLTFGAGSRLTVL.

This clonotype was recorded a few times. This chain joins TRBV6-5 and TRBJ2-1, with TRBD1 matching over 8 bases. Germline assignment: CDR1 MNHEY and CDR2 SVGAGI. V trimming: 2 bases; J trimming: 5 bases; junction bases outside the gene matches: 5. The CDR3 sequence is 15 residues long. CDR3 coding DNA: TGTGCCAGCAGTTACACCGGGACAGGAGACAATGAGCAGTTCTTC. Encoded protein: CASSYTGTGDNEQFF.

This chain links TRBV20-1 with TRBJ2-2; D unresolved. Trimming stripped 0 bases from V and 6 bases from J, with 8 bases between. CDR1 is DFQATT, CDR2 SNEGSKA, per germline (reference sequence). The CDR3 is 13 amino acids. DNA for the CDR3: TGCAGTGCTAGAGATTTGGTAGCCGGGGAGCTGTTTTTT. Translation: CSARDLVAGELFF.

The table lists this clonotype with a few counts. This chain connects TRBV21-1 to TRBJ2-2; TRBD2 is taken as the D call from the table, unchecked against the DNA. TRBV21-1 represents a pseudogene. CDR3 length: 20 amino acids. In DNA, the CDR3 is TGTGCCAGCAGCAATGAAGAGACTATCCGGACTATGTATGTCACCGGGGAGCTGTTTTTT. The encoded protein is CASSNEETIRTMYVTGELFF.

This clonotype has at least ten counts. The chain employs TRBV7-8 and TRBJ1-5; TRBD1 matches at 7 bases. J lost 3 bases, V lost 2 bases, and 4 bases had no gene match. Per germline, CDR1 SGHVS and CDR2 FQNEAQ. CDR3 length: 15 amino acids. The CDR3 is CASSLYRGLNQPQHF. The CDR3 region has the DNA TGTGCCAGCAGCTTATACAGGGGCCTCAATCAGCCCCAGCATTTT.

In this sample, this clonotype turned up once. J is TRBJ2-1 and V is TRBV10-3, with unresolved D. Trimming took off 10 bases at V and 4 bases at J, with 14 bases between the two ends. This CDR3 has 13 residues. Germline V CDR1 and CDR2: ENHRY, SYGVKD. CDR3 sequence: CATLAEPYNEQFF. CDR3 in DNA: TGTGCCACGCTGGCGGAGCCGTACAATGAGCAGTTCTTC.